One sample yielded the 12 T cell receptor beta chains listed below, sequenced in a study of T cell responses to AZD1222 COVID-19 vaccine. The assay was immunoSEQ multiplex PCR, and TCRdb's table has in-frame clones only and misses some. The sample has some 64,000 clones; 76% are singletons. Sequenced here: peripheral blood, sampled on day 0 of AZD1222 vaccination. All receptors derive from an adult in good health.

As DNA, the CDR3 is TGTGCCAGCAGCTTTGGACAGGGTGAAGAAGCTTTCTTT. Translation gives CASSFGQGEEAFF. The rearrangement joins TRBV7-9 to TRBJ1-1, with 8 bases fitting TRBD1. The CDR3 totals 13 residues. The germline CDR1 and CDR2 sequences are SEHNR and FQNEAQ (reference sequence). V shed 3 bases and J 8 bases; nucleotides not matched to a gene: 5.

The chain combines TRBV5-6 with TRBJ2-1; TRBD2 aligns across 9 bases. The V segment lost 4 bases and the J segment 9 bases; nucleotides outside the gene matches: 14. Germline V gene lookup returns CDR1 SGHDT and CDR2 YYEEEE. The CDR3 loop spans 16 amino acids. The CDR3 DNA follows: TGTGCCAGCAGCCCGACGGCGCGGGGGGGCCGGGGTGAGCAGTTCTTC. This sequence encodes CASSPTARGGRGEQFF. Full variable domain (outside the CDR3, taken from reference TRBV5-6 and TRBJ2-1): DAGVTQSPTHLIKTRGQQVTLRCSPKSGHDTVSWYQQALGQGPQFIFQYYEEEERQRGNFPDRFSGHQFPNYSSELNVNALLLGDSALYLCASSPTARGGRGEQFFGPGTRLTVL.

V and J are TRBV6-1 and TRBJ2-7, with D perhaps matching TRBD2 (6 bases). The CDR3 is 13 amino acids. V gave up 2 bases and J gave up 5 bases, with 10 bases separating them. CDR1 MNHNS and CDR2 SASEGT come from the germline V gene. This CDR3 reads CASSEQGGNEQYF. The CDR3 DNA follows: TGTGCCAGCAGTGAACAGGGAGGCAACGAGCAGTACTTC.

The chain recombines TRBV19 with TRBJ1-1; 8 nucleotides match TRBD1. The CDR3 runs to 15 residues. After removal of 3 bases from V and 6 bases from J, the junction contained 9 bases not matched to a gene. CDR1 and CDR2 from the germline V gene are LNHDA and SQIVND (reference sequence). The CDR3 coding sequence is TGTGCCAGTAGTATTTCTAGCCAGGGGGCCGCTGAAGCTTTCTTT. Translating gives CASSISSQGAAEAFF.

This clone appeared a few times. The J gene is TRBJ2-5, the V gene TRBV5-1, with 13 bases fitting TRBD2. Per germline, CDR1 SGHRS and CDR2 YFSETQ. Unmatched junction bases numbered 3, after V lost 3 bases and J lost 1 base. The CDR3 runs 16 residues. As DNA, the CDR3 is TGCGCCAGCAGCTCGGGACTAGCGGGGATCCAAGAGACCCAGTACTTC. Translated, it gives CASSSGLAGIQETQYF. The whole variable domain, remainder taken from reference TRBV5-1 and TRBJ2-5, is KAGVTQTPRYLIKTRGQQVTLSCSPISGHRSVSWYQQTPGQGLQFLFEYFSETQRNKGNFPGRFSGRQFSNSRSEMNVSTLELGDSALYLCASSSGLAGIQETQYFGPGTRLLVL.

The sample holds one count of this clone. The DNA for the CDR3 is TGTGCCAGCAGTGCGGGGCCAAATCAGCCCCAGCATTTT. Protein sequence: CASSAGPNQPQHF. This chain connects TRBV2 to TRBJ1-5, with D tentatively TRBD1 (5 bases). Germline V gene data show CDR1 as SNHLY and CDR2 as FYNNEI. The length of the CDR3 is 13 residues. V lost 4 bases and J lost 4, with 8 bases in between.

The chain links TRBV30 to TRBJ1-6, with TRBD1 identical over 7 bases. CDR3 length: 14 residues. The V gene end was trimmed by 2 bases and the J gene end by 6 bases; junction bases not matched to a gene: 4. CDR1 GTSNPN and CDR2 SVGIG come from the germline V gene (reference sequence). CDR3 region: CAWSTGTANSPLHF. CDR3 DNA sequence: TGTGCCTGGAGTACCGGGACAGCTAATTCACCCCTCCACTTT. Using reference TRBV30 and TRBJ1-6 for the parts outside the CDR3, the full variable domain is SQTIHQWPATLVQPVGSPLSLECTVEGTSNPNLYWYRQAAGRGLQLLFYSVGIGQISSEVPQNLSASRPQDRQFILSSKKLLLSDSGFYLCAWSTGTANSPLHFGNGTRLTVT.

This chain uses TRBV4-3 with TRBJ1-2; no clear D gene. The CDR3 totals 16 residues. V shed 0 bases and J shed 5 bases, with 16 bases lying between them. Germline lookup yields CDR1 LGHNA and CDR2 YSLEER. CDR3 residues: CASSQDFVEEAYGYTF. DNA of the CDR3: TGCGCCAGCAGCCAAGATTTTGTAGAAGAAGCATATGGCTACACCTTC.

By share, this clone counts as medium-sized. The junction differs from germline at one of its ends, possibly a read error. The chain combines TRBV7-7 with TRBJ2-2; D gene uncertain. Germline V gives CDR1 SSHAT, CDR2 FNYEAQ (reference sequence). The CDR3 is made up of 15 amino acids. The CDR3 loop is CASSLVTRRPGELFF. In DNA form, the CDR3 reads TGTGCTAGCAGCTTAGTGACTCGCCGGCCTGGGGAGCTGTTTTTT.

CDR3 coding DNA: TGTGCCAGCAGCTTAGACACCGCAAAGGACTACACCTTC. This sequence encodes CASSLDTAKDYTF. The chain joins TRBV7-9 to TRBJ1-2; D gene uncertain. CDR1 and CDR2 (germline): SEHNR, FQNEAQ (reference sequence). Trimming pared 1 base from V and 10 bases from J, leaving 13 bases between. This CDR3 contains 13 residues.

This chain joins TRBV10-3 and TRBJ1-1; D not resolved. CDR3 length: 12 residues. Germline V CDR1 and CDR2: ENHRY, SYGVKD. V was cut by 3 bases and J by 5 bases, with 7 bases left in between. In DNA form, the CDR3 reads TGTGCCATCAGTGAACGGGAAACTGAAGCTTTCTTT. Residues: CAISERETEAFF.

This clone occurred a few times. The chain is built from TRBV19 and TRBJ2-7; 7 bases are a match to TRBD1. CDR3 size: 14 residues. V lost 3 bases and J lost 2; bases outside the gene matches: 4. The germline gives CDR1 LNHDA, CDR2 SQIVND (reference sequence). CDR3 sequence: CASSIGTETYEQYF. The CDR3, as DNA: TGTGCCAGTAGTATCGGGACAGAAACCTACGAGCAGTACTTC.